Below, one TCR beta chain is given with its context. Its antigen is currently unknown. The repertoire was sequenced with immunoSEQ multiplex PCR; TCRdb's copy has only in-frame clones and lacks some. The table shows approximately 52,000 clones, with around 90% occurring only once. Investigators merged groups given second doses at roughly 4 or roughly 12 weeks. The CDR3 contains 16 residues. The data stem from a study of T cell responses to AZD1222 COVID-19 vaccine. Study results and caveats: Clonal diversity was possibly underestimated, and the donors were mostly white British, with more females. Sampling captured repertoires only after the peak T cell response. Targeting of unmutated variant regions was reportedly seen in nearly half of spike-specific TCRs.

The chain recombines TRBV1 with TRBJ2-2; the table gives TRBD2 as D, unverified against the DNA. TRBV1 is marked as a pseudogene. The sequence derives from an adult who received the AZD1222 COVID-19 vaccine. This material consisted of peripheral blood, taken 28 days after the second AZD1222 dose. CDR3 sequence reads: CTSSQGAGLNAGELFF. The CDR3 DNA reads TGCACCAGCAGCCAAGGGGCGGGACTCAATGCCGGGGAGCTGTTTTTT.